This T cell receptor (beta chain) was recovered during a study of T cells in Graves' hyperthyroidism and ophthalmopathy. CDR1 and CDR2 from the germline V gene are SQVTM and ANQGSEA. The CDR3 covers 13 residues. Trimming took 3 bases from V and 0 from J, leaving 8 bases between them. This clonotype was observed at least ten times. TCR beta CDR3 regions were amplified from RNA. HTBI primers were used for first-round RT-PCR of the TCR CDR3. TCRdb recomputed calls from the multiplex PCR reads with MiXCR, one row per CDR3 protein. Here the sample spans around 800,000 distinct CDR3 sequences, 38% being singletons.

Sequenced sample: blood. V and J are TRBV29-1 and TRBJ1-1; D is uncertain. The sequence was collected from a man between 18 and 35 years old with Graves' hyperthyroidism. The CDR3 is CSVDGILNTEAFF. The CDR3 nucleotides read TGCAGCGTTGATGGCATTCTGAACACTGAAGCTTTCTTT. Using reference TRBV29-1 and TRBJ1-1 for the parts outside the CDR3, the full variable domain is SAVISQKPSRDICQRGTSLTIQCQVDSQVTMMFWYRQQPGQSLTLIATANQGSEATYESGFVIDKFPISRPNLTFSTLTVSNMSPEDSSIYLCSVDGILNTEAFFGQGTRLTVV.